Below are 12 T cell receptor beta chains sequenced from a single sample in a study of T cell responses to AZD1222 COVID-19 vaccine. Assay: immunoSEQ multiplex PCR; the TCRdb copy retains only in-frame clones and omits some. The sample includes about 150,000 clones, about 94% of them seen just once. Sequenced material: peripheral blood, taken 28 days after the second AZD1222 dose. All receptors come from an adult who received the AZD1222 COVID-19 vaccine.

This rearrangement joins TRBV7-3 to TRBJ2-3; 10 bases fit TRBD2. CDR3 length: 15 residues. V trimming: 4 bases; J trimming: 4 bases; junction bases outside the gene matches: 5. Germline V lookup: CDR1 SGHTA, CDR2 FQGTGA. Written as DNA, the CDR3 is TGTGCCAGCAGCTCTAGCGGGAGCGGTGCAGATACGCAGTATTTT. Translation: CASSSSGSGADTQYF. Drawing the rest from reference TRBV7-3 and TRBJ2-3, the complete variable domain is GAGVSQTPSNKVTEKGKYVELRCDPISGHTALYWYRQSLGQGPEFLIYFQGTGAADDSGLPNDRFFAVRPEGSVSTLKIQRTERGDSAVYLCASSSSGSGADTQYFGPGTRLTVL.

V gene TRBV4-1 combines with J gene TRBJ1-2, with D hard to call. Germline CDR1 and CDR2: MGHRA and YSYEKL. The length of the CDR3 is 16 residues. V was pared by 0 bases and J by 8 bases, with 19 bases between. The CDR3 region has the DNA TGCGCCAGCAGCCAAGATCGGACGGCGAGGCAATCGGGCTACACCTTC. Translating it yields CASSQDRTARQSGYTF.

The V gene is TRBV5-1, the J gene TRBJ2-1; 8 bases are shared with TRBD2. Per germline, CDR1 SGHRS and CDR2 YFSETQ. Germline trimming cut 4 bases from V and 6 bases from J; bases unmatched to any gene: 12. The CDR3 covers 16 residues. CDR3 DNA: TGCGCCAGCAGCCCCCCCGGGACTAGGTCTCTCAATGAGCAGTTCTTC. This encodes CASSPPGTRSLNEQFF.

The rearrangement uses TRBV5-6 and TRBJ2-1, with 7 bases aligning to TRBD2. V shed 2 bases, J shed 4 bases, and the junction held 6 bases outside the gene matches. Germline V gene data show CDR1 as SGHDT and CDR2 as YYEEEE. This CDR3 comprises 15 residues. The CDR3 here is CASSFLLADYNEQFF. CDR3 DNA sequence: TGTGCCAGCAGCTTTTTGCTAGCGGATTACAATGAGCAGTTCTTC.

This chain connects TRBV12-3 or TRBV12-4 to TRBJ1-1; 7 bases map to TRBD1. The CDR3 runs to 13 residues. The V segment lost 8 bases and the J segment 11 bases; nucleotides outside the gene matches: 14. The CDR3 nucleotides read TGTGCCAGCTCCGGCGACAGGGCCCGAGAGGCTTTCTTT. This encodes CASSGDRAREAFF.

This clone came up a few times. The chain joins TRBV6-2 or TRBV6-3 to TRBJ2-2; D is ambiguous. Germline V gene data show CDR1 as MNHEY and CDR2 as SVGEGT. The CDR3 runs to 14 residues. The ends were cut back, 2 bases at V and 4 bases at J, with 8 bases in the middle. CDR3 residues: CASSYGTTTGELFF. The CDR3 DNA sequence: TGTGCCAGCAGTTACGGCACAACCACCGGGGAGCTGTTTTTT.

The chain combines TRBV7-2 with TRBJ1-5; 7 bases align to TRBD1. The CDR3 is 15 residues long. Germline V gives CDR1 SGHTA, CDR2 FQGNSA. Germline trimming cut 4 bases from V and 2 bases from J; bases unmatched to any gene: 5. This CDR3 is CASSSITGGNQPQHF. In DNA form, the CDR3 reads TGTGCCAGCAGCTCGATAACAGGGGGCAATCAGCCCCAGCATTTT.

Here the CDR3 reads CASSLDRAGGSQETQYF. CDR3 DNA sequence: TGTGCCAGCAGCTTGGATCGAGCGGGAGGGAGCCAAGAGACCCAGTACTTC. The chain carries TRBV5-5 and TRBJ2-5, with 10 bases aligning to TRBD2. J was trimmed by 1 base and V by 0 bases; bases with no gene match: 6. Per the germline V gene, CDR1 is SGHKS and CDR2 is YYEKEE (reference sequence). The CDR3 length is 17 residues.

J is TRBJ1-1 and V is TRBV4-2; D is unresolved. This CDR3 has 14 amino acids. Per the germline V gene, CDR1 is LGHNA and CDR2 is YNFKEQ. V lost 4 bases and J 1 base, leaving 10 bases between the germline ends. This chain's CDR3 is CASSPPGTNTEAFF. CDR3 nucleotide sequence: TGTGCCAGCAGCCCCCCAGGAACGAACACTGAAGCTTTCTTT.

The rearrangement joins TRBV6-5 to TRBJ1-6, with 7 positions matching TRBD1. Germline V CDR1 and CDR2: MNHEY, SVGAGI. The CDR3 length is 13 residues. After removal of 10 bases from V and 5 bases from J, the junction contained 5 bases not matched to a gene. CDR3 sequence (DNA): TGTGCCACTGAGGGGACAGATAATTCACCCCTCCACTTT. This codes for CATEGTDNSPLHF.

The chain has TRBV2 and TRBJ2-5; no clear D. V lost 3 bases and J lost 3, with 11 bases in between. This CDR3 contains 14 residues. Germline-derived CDR1 and CDR2 are SNHLY and FYNNEI. The CDR3 loop is CASSERWVKETQYF. As DNA, the CDR3 is TGTGCCAGCAGTGAGCGTTGGGTTAAAGAGACCCAGTACTTC.

The CDR3 DNA sequence: TGCGCCAGCAGCCAGACTAGCGCGGAGGAGACCCAGTACTTC. Its translation is CASSQTSAEETQYF. V gene TRBV5-1 combines with J gene TRBJ2-5; 8 bases line up with TRBD2. CDR1 is SGHRS and CDR2 is YFSETQ in the germline V gene. V shed 4 bases and J 5 bases; nucleotides not matched to a gene: 7. CDR3 length: 14 residues.